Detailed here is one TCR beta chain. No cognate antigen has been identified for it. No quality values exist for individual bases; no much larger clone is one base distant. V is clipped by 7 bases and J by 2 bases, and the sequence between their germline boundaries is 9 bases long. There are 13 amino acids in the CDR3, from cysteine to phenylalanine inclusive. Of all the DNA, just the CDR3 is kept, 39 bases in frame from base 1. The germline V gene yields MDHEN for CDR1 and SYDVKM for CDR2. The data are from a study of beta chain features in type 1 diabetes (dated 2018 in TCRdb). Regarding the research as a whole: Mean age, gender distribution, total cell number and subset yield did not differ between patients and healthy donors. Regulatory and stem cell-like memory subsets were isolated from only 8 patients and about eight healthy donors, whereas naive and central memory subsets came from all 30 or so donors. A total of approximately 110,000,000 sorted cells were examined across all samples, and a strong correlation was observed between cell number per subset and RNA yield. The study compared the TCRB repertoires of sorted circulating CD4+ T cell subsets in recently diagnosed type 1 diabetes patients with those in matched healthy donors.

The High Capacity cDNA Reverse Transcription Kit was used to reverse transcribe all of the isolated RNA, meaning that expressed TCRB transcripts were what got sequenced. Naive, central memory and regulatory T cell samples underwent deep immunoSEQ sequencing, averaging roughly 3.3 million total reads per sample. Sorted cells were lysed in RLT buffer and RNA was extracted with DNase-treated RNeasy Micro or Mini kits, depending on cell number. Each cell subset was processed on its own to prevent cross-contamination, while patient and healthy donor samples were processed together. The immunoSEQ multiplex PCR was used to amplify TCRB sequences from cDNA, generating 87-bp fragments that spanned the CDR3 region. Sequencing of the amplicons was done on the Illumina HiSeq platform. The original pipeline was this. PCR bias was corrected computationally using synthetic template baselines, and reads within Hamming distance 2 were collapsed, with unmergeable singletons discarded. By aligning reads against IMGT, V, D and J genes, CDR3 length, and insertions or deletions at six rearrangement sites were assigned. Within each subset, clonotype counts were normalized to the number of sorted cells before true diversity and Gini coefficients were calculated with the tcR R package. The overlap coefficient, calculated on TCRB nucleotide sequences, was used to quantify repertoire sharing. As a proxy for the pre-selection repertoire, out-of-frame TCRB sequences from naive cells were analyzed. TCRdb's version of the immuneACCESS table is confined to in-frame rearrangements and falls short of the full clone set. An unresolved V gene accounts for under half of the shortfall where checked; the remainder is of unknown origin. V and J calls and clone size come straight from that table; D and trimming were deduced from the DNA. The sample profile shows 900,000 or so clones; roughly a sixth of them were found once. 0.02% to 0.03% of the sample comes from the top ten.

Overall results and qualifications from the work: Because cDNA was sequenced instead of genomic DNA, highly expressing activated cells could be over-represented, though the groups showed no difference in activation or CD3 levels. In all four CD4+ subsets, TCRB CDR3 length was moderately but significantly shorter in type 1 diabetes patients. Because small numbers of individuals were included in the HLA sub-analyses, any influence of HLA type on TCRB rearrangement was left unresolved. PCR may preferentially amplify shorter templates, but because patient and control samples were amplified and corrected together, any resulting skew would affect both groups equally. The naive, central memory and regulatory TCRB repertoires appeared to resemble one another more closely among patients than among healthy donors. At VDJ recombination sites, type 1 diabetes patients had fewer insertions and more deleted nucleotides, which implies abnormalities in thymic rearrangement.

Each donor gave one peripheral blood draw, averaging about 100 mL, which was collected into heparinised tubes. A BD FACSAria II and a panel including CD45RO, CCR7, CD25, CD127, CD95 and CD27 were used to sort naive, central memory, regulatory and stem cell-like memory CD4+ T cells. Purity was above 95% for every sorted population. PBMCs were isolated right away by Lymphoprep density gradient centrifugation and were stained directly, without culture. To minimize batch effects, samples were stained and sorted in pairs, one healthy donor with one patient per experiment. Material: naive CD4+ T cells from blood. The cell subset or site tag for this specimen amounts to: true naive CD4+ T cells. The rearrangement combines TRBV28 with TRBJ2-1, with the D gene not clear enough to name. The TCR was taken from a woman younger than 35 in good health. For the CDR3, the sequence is CASTDSAYNEQFF. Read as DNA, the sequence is TGTGCCAGCACCGACTCAGCCTACAATGAGCAGTTCTTC.